The 20 T cell receptor beta chains presented below share a single source sample, sequenced in a study of blood T cell repertoires in COVID-19. Data came from immunoSEQ multiplex PCR; TCRdb stores just in-frame clones and leaves some out. The data contain about 150,000 clones, about 83% of them singletons. Sample: peripheral blood. All receptors derive from a woman aged 80 or over with COVID-19, enrolled during active disease.

The chain combines TRBV19 with TRBJ1-1; the match to TRBD1 covers 11 bases. This CDR3 has 13 amino acids. Per germline, CDR1 LNHDA and CDR2 SQIVND (reference sequence). V dropped 6 bases and J dropped 8; count of bases not matched to a gene: 5. CDR3 amino acids: CASSWTGGEEAFF. The DNA of the CDR3 is TGTGCCAGTAGCTGGACAGGGGGCGAGGAAGCTTTCTTT.

The chain carries TRBV5-5 and TRBJ1-3, with D possibly being TRBD1 (5 bases). V was cut by 4 bases and J by 0 bases, with 17 bases left in between. The germline gives CDR1 SGHKS, CDR2 YYEKEE (reference sequence). The CDR3 has 17 amino acids. The CDR3 loop reads CASSGNLRQLSGNTIYF. CDR3 bases: TGTGCCAGCAGCGGGAACCTACGACAGCTCTCTGGAAACACCATATATTTT.

The chain is built from TRBV5-1 and TRBJ2-5; 7 positions match TRBD2. After removal of 0 bases from V and 2 bases from J, the junction contained 7 bases not matched to a gene. CDR1 and CDR2 from the germline V gene are SGHRS and YFSETQ. The CDR3 is 16 residues long. The CDR3 nucleotides are TGCGCCAGCAGCTTGGGTAGCGGGTGGGAACAAGAGACCCAGTACTTC. Translating gives CASSLGSGWEQETQYF.

V usage is TRBV27 and J usage is TRBJ2-4; TRBD1 agrees at 7 bases. In germline, CDR1 is MNHEY, CDR2 SMNVEV (reference sequence). The CDR3 runs 15 residues. J was trimmed by 6 bases and V by 5 bases; bases with no gene match: 10. For the CDR3, the DNA is TGTGCCAGCAGTCCCGGGACAGCGACGTTAAACATTCAGTACTTC. Its protein product is CASSPGTATLNIQYF.

This clone was seen once. The chain joins TRBV6-6 to TRBJ2-7; a weak D match, TRBD2 (6 bases). The germline V and J ends were trimmed by 6 bases and 6 bases, with 18 bases remaining between them. The CDR3 is 14 amino acids. Germline-derived CDR1 and CDR2 are MNHNY and SVGAGI (reference sequence). The CDR3 DNA reads as TGTGCCAGCAGGCACGATGGCGGGGCGCCCGAGCAGTACTTC. Protein product: CASRHDGGAPEQYF.

This clone occurred a few times. V usage is TRBV27 and J usage is TRBJ2-1; 9 bases line up with TRBD2. V dropped 4 bases and J dropped 10; count of bases not matched to a gene: 2. The CDR3 consists of 12 residues. Germline V lookup: CDR1 MNHEY, CDR2 SMNVEV (reference sequence). The CDR3 sequence is CASSYLAGEQFF. CDR3 nucleotide sequence: TGTGCCAGCAGTTACCTAGCGGGGGAGCAGTTCTTC.

V is TRBV2 and J is TRBJ1-1; unclear D gene. Germline V gene sequence: CDR1 SNHLY, CDR2 FYNNEI. The V end was cut by 1 base, the J end by 1 base, with 10 bases between. This CDR3 contains 15 residues. As DNA, the CDR3 is TGTGCCAGCAGTGAAGACCGGGTACCGAACACTGAAGCTTTCTTT. Amino acids: CASSEDRVPNTEAFF.

The chain links TRBV3-1 (or the pseudogene TRBV3-2) to TRBJ2-1; tentatively, D is TRBD1 (5 bases). There are 14 residues in the CDR3. V was shortened by 6 bases and J by 2 bases, with 11 bases between the two germline ends. Germline CDR1 LGHDT, CDR2 YNNKEL (reference sequence). The CDR3 bases are TGTGCCAGCAGGCGACAGACGCCCTACAATGAGCAGTTCTTC. It translates to CASRRQTPYNEQFF.

The chain carries TRBV21-1 and TRBJ1-5. TRBV21-1 is designated a pseudogene. The CDR3 totals 20 residues. The CDR3 sequence: CASSKESGPPVVLSNQPQHF. The CDR3 nucleotides read TGTGCCAGCAGCAAAGAAAGCGGACCCCCAGTCGTATTATCAAATCAGCCCCAGCATTTT.

This chain uses TRBV6-2 or TRBV6-3 with TRBJ1-5; no clear D gene. Germline V gives CDR1 MNHEY, CDR2 SVGEGT. Between the trimmed V and J ends, which lost 0 bases and 7 bases, there was a span of 7 bases. This CDR3 is 13 amino acids long. In DNA, the CDR3 is TGTGCCAGCAGTTACTCGGGCCCCCAGCCCCAGCATTTT. It is translated as CASSYSGPQPQHF.

This chain links TRBV3-1 (or the pseudogene TRBV3-2) with TRBJ2-1; D unresolved. CDR1 and CDR2 (germline): LGHDT, YNNKEL (reference sequence). CDR3 size: 13 residues. Trimming pared 1 base from V and 5 bases from J, leaving 6 bases between. CDR3 coding DNA: TGTGCCAGCAGCCAAGGTCAGAACAATGAGCAGTTCTTC. Its translation: CASSQGQNNEQFF.

The V call is TRBV3-1 (or the pseudogene TRBV3-2), the J call TRBJ2-3, with 12 bases matching TRBD2. Germline V gene sequence: CDR1 LGHDT, CDR2 YNNKEL (reference sequence). Losses at the gene ends were 1 base for V and 1 base for J; bases not matched to a gene: 3. The CDR3 has 17 residues. CDR3 coding DNA: TGTGCCAGCAGCCAAGTGAGGACTAGCGGGGGCACAGATACGCAGTATTTT. Protein product: CASSQVRTSGGTDTQYF.

The CDR3 reads CASSESAGADTQYF. The CDR3 DNA is TGCGCCAGCAGTGAGTCGGCGGGCGCAGATACGCAGTATTTT. The chain recombines TRBV10-1 with TRBJ2-3; a weak D match, TRBD2 (5 bases). The V and J ends lost 0 bases and 4 bases respectively, with 8 bases between them. Germline V gene sequence: CDR1 WNHNN, CDR2 SYGVQD (reference sequence). The CDR3 is made up of 14 amino acids.

The chain couples TRBV3-1 (or the pseudogene TRBV3-2) to TRBJ2-4; 8 bases are shared with TRBD2. CDR3 length: 15 amino acids. Losses at the gene ends were 4 bases for V and 1 base for J; bases not matched to a gene: 3. Germline V gene lookup returns CDR1 LGHDT and CDR2 YNNKEL (reference sequence). CDR3 region: CASSPRLAAKNIQYF. CDR3 coding DNA: TGTGCCAGCAGCCCCCGACTAGCGGCCAAAAACATTCAGTACTTC.

The genes are TRBV9 and TRBJ2-5; 8 nucleotides line up with TRBD1. The CDR3 has 17 residues. V lost 6 bases and J lost 2; bases outside the gene matches: 15. CDR1 is SGDLS and CDR2 is YYNGEE in the germline V gene. The DNA of the CDR3 is TGTGCCAGCAACTCTGCTCGGGAATACAGGGGGCAAGAGACCCAGTACTTC. As protein: CASNSAREYRGQETQYF. Full variable domain (missing parts from reference TRBV9 and TRBJ2-5): DSGVTQTPKHLITATGQRVTLRCSPRSGDLSVYWYQQSLDQGLQFLIQYYNGEERAKGNILERFSAQQFPDLHSELNLSSLELGDSALYFCASNSAREYRGQETQYFGPGTRLLVL.

The chain joins TRBV27 to TRBJ2-3, with 15 bases aligning to TRBD2. From germline, CDR1 is MNHEY and CDR2 SMNVEV (reference sequence). The CDR3 totals 18 residues. V was clipped by 5 bases and J by 3 bases; unmatched bases: 9. CDR3 amino acids: CASSGTSGRRARTDTQYF. The DNA for the CDR3 is TGTGCCAGCAGTGGGACTAGCGGGAGGCGGGCAAGAACAGATACGCAGTATTTT.

This clone was observed once. The J gene is TRBJ2-2, the V gene TRBV29-1; 8 bases match TRBD2. Per germline, CDR1 SQVTM and CDR2 ANQGSEA. CDR3 length equals 15 residues. V lost 6 bases and J lost 7; bases outside the gene matches: 13. CDR3 residues: CSVTGLARRYGELFF. In nucleotides, the CDR3 is TGCAGCGTCACCGGACTAGCTCGGCGTTACGGGGAGCTGTTTTTT.

The genes are TRBV10-3 and TRBJ1-2, with a tentative D call TRBD1 (6 bases). CDR1 and CDR2 (germline): ENHRY, SYGVKD. V dropped 7 bases and J dropped 0 bases, with 15 bases sitting between them. CDR3 length: 15 residues. The CDR3 sequence: CAITPTDSPNYGYTF. The CDR3 region has the DNA TGTGCCATCACCCCCACGGACAGCCCTAACTATGGCTACACCTTC.

This clone has more than one count but fewer than ten. The rearrangement uses TRBV2 and TRBJ1-6; D remains ambiguous. V shed 6 bases and J shed 6 bases, with 3 bases lying between them. The CDR3 has 11 amino acids. Germline V gives CDR1 SNHLY, CDR2 FYNNEI. CDR3 protein: CASRLNSPLHF. The CDR3 nucleotides are TGTGCCAGCAGACTTAATTCACCCCTCCACTTT. The complete variable domain, with remaining parts taken from reference TRBV2 and TRBJ1-6, reads EPEVTQTPSHQVTQMGQEVILRCVPISNHLYFYWYRQILGQKVEFLVSFYNNEISEKSEIFDDQFSVERPDGSNFTLKIRSTKLEDSAMYFCASRLNSPLHFGNGTRLTVT.

The chain combines TRBV10-3 with TRBJ2-3; 11 nucleotides line up with TRBD2. The CDR3 runs to 15 residues. J lost 5 bases, V lost 6 bases, and 7 bases had no gene match. Germline V CDR1 and CDR2: ENHRY, SYGVKD. This chain's CDR3 is CAIRDTSGSGDTQYF. The CDR3 DNA sequence: TGTGCCATCAGGGATACTAGCGGGAGTGGAGATACGCAGTATTTT.